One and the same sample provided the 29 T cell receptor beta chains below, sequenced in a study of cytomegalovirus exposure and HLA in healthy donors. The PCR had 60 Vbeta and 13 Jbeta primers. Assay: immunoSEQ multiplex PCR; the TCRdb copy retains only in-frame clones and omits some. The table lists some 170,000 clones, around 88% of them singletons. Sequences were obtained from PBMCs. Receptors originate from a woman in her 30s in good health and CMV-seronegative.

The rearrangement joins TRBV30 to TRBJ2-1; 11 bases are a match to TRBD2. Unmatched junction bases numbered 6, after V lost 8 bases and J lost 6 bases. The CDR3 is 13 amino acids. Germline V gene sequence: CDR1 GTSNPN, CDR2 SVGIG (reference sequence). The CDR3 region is CARRTSGSNEQFF. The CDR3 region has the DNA TGTGCCAGGCGAACTAGCGGGAGCAATGAGCAGTTCTTC.

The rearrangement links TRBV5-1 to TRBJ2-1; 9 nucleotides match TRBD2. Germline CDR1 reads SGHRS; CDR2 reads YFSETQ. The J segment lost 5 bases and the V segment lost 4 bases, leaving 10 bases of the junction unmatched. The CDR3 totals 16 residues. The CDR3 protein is CASSRDSGSTHNEQFF. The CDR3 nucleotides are TGCGCCAGCAGCAGAGATAGCGGGAGTACCCACAATGAGCAGTTCTTC.

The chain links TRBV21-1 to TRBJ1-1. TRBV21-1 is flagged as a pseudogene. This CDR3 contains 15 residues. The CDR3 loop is CASSALAGAGPGAFF. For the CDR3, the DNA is TGTGCCAGCAGCGCCCTAGCGGGGGCCGGTCCGGGAGCTTTCTTT.

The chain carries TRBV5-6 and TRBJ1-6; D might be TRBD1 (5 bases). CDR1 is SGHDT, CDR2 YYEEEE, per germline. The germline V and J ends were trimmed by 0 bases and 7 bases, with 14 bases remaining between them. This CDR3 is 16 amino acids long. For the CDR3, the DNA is TGTGCCAGCAGCTTGGCCCAGTGGCAGGGAAATTCACCCCTCCACTTT. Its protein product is CASSLAQWQGNSPLHF.

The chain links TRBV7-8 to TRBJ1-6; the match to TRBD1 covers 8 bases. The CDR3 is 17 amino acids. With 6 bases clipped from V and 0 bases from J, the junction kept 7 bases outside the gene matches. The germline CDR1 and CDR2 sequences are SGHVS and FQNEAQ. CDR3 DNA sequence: TGTGCCAGCAGTAGACAGGGGTCGAGCTCCTATAATTCACCCCTCCACTTT. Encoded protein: CASSRQGSSSYNSPLHF.

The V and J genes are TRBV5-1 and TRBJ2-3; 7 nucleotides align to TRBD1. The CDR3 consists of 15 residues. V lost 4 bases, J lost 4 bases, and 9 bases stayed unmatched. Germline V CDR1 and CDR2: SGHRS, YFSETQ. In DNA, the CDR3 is TGCGCCAGCAGCCCCCGACAGGGAATTCCAGATACGCAGTATTTT. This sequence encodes CASSPRQGIPDTQYF.

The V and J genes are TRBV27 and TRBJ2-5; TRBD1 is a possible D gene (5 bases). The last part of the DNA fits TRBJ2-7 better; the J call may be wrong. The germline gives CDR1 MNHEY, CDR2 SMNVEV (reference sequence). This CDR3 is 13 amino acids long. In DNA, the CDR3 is TGTGCCAGCAGTGACCCACCAGGGATCGAGCAGTACTTC. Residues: CASSDPPGIEQYF.

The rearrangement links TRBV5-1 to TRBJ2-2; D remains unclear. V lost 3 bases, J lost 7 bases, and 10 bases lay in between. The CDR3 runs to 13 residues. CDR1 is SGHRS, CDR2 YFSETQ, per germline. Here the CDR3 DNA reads TGCGCCAGCAGCTCCTCAGTAAACGGGGAGCTGTTTTTT. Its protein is CASSSSVNGELFF.

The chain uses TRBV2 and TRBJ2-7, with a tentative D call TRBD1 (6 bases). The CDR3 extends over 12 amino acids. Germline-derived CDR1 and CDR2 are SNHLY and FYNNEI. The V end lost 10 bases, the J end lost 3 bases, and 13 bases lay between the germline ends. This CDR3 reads CATIRDNYEQYF. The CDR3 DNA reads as TGTGCCACCATCCGGGACAACTACGAGCAGTACTTC.

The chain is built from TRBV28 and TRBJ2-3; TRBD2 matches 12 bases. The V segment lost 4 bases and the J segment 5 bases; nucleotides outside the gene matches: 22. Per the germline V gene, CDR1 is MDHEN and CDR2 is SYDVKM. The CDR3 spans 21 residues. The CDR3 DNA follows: TGTGCCAGCAGTTCCCTCTCTAGGTGGGCCGGGACTAGCGGGTCAGAAGATACGCAGTATTTT. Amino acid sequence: CASSSLSRWAGTSGSEDTQYF.

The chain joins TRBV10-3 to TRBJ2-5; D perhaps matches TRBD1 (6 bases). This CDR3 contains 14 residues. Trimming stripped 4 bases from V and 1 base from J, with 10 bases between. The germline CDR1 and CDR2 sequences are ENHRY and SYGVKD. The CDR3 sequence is CAISGGHLQETQYF. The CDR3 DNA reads TGTGCCATCAGTGGGGGACACCTCCAAGAGACCCAGTACTTC.

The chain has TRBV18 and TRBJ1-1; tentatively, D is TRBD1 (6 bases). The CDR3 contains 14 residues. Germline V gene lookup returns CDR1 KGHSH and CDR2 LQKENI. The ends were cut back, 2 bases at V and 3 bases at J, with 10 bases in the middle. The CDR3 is CASSPKTGYTEAFF. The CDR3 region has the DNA TGTGCCAGCTCACCAAAAACAGGGTACACTGAAGCTTTCTTT.

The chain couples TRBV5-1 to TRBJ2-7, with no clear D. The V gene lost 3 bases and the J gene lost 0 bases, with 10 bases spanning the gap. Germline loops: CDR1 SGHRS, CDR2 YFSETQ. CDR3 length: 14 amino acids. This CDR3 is CASSSTVTSYEQYF. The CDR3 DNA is TGCGCCAGCAGCTCTACGGTTACCTCCTACGAGCAGTACTTC.

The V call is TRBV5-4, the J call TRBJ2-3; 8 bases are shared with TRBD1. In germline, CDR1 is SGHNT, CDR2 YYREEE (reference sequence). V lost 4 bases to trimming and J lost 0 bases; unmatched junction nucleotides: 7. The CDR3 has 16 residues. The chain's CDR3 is CASSTGTGASTDTQYF. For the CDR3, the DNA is TGTGCCAGCAGCACCGGGACAGGAGCTAGCACAGATACGCAGTATTTT.

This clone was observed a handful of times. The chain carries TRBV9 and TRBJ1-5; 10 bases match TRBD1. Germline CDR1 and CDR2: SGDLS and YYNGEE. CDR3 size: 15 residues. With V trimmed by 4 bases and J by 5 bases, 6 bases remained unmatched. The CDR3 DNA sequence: TGTGCCAGCAGCAAAGGACAGGGGGGCCATCAGCCCCAGCATTTT. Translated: CASSKGQGGHQPQHF.

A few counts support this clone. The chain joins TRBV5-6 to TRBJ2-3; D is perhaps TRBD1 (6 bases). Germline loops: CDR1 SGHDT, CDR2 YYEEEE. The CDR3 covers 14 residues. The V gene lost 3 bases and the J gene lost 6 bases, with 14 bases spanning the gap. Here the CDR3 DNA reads TGTGCCAGCAGCTATGACATGGGGGCGGATACGCAGTATTTT. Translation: CASSYDMGADTQYF.

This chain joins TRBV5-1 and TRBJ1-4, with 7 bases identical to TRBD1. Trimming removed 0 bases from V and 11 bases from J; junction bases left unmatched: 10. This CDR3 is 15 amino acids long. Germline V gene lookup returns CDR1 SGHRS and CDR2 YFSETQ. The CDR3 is CASSLGWDSRRKLFF. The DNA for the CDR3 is TGCGCCAGCAGCTTGGGGTGGGACAGCCGGCGGAAACTGTTTTTT.

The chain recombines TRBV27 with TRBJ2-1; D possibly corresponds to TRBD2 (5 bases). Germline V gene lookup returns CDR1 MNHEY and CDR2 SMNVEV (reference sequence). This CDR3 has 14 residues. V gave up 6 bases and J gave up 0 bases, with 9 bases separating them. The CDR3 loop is CASSLSGSYNEQFF. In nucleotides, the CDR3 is TGTGCCAGCAGCCTCAGCGGCTCCTACAATGAGCAGTTCTTC.

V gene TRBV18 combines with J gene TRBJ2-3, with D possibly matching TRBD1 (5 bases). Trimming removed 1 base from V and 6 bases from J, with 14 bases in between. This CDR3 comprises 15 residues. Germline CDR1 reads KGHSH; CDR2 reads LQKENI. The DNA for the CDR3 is TGTGCCAGCTCACCACGGTCAGGGTACTCGGATACGCAGTATTTT. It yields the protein CASSPRSGYSDTQYF.

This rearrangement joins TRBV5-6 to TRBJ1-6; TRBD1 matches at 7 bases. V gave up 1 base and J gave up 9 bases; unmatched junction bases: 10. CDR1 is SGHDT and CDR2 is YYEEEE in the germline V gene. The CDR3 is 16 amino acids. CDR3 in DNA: TGTGCCAGCAGCTTGTGGGTAGGACAGGTGGTTTCACCCCTCCACTTT. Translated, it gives CASSLWVGQVVSPLHF.

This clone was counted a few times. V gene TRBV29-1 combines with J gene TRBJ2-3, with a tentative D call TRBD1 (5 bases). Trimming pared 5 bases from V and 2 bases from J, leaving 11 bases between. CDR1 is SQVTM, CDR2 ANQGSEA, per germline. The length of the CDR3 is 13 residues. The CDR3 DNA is TGCAGCGTTCCGGACATTTACACAGATACGCAGTATTTT. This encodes CSVPDIYTDTQYF.

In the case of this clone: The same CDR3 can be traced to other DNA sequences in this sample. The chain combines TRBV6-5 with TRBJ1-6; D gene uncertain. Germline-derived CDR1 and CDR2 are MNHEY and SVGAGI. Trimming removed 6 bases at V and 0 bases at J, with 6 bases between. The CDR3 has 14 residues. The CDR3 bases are TGTGCCAGCAGACGGAGCTCCTATAATTCACCCCTCCACTTT. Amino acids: CASRRSSYNSPLHF.

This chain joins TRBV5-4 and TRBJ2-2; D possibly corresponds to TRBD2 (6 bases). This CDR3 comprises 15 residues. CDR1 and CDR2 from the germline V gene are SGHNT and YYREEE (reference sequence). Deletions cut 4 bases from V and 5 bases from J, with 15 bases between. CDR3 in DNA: TGTGCCAGCAGCATCGGGACTCCGGGGACCGGGGAGCTGTTTTTT. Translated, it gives CASSIGTPGTGELFF. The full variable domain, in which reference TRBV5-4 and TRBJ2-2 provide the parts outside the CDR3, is ETGVTQSPTHLIKTRGQQVTLRCSSQSGHNTVSWYQQALGQGPQFIFQYYREEENGRGNFPPRFSGLQFPNYSSELNVNALELDDSALYLCASSIGTPGTGELFFGEGSRLTVL.

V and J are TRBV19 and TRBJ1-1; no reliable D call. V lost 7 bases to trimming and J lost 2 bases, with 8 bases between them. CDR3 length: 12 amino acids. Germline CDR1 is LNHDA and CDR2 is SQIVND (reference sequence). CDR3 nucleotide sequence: TGTGCCAGTACGGAGCCTAACACTGAAGCTTTCTTT. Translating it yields CASTEPNTEAFF.

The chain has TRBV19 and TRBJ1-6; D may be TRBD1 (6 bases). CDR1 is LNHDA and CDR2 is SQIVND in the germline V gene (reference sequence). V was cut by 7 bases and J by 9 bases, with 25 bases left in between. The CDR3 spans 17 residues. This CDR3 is CASTTIEGRGLRSPLHF. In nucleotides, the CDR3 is TGTGCCAGTACCACTATTGAGGGCAGGGGCCTACGTTCACCCCTCCACTTT.

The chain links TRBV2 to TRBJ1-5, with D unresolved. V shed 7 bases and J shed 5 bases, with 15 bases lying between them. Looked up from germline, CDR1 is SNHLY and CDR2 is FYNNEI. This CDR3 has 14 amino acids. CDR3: CASKVGGRYQPQHF. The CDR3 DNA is TGTGCCAGCAAGGTGGGAGGGCGGTATCAGCCCCAGCATTTT.

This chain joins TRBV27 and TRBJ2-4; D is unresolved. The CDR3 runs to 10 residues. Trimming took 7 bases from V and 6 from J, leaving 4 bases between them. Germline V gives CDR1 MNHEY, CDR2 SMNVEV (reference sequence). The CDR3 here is CASTLNIQYF. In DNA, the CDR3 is TGTGCCAGCACCTTAAACATTCAGTACTTC.

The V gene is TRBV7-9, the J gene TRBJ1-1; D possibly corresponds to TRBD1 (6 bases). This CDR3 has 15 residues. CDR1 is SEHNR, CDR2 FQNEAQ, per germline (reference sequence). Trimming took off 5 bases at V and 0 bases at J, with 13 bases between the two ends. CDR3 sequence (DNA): TGTGCCAGCAGCCCCGGACAGTTTATGAACACTGAAGCTTTCTTT. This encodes CASSPGQFMNTEAFF.

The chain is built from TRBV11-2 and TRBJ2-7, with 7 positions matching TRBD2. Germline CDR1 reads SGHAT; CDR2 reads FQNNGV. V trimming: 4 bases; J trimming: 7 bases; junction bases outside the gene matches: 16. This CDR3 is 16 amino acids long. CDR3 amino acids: CASSSGLAGGSGEQYF. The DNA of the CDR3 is TGTGCCAGCAGCTCGGGTTTAGCCGGGGGGTCTGGGGAGCAGTACTTC.